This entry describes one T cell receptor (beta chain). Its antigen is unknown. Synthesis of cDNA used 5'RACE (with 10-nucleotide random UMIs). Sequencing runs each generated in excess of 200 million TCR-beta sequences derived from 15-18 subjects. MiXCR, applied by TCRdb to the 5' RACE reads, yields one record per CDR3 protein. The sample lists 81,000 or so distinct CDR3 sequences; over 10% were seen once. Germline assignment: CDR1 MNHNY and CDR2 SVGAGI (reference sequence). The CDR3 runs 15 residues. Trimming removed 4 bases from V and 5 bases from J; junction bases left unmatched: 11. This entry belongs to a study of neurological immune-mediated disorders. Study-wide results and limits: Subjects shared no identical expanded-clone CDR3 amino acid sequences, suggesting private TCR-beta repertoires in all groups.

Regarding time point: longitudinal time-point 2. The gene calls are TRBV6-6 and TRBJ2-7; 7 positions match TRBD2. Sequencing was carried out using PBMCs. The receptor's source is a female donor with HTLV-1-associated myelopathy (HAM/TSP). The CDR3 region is CASSSSRGGRNEQYF. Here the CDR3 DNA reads TGTGCCAGCAGTTCTTCCCGGGGAGGGCGAAACGAGCAGTACTTC.